This T cell receptor beta chain came from a study of cytomegalovirus exposure and HLA in healthy donors. The wider study: Early release data held tens of millions of unique TCRs from HLA-typed donors.

Notes on the study in general: The authors later found HLA-associated TCR beta chains more clonally expanded than equally common others. When analyzed later, the rates of TCR association showed variation by HLA locus, with DRB1 the most and HLA-C the fewest. In a later analysis, most CMV-associated TCR beta chains appeared HLA-restricted.

Turning to this clone: Its specificity is unknown.

Trimming left V 0 bases short and J 0 bases short, with 9 bases between. CDR1 is LNHDA, CDR2 SQIVND, per germline (reference sequence). This CDR3 spans 16 amino acids. Use of 60 Vbeta and 13 Jbeta primers characterized the PCR. Generated by immunoSEQ multiplex PCR, the TCRdb table keeps only in-frame clones and is missing some. Of some 130,000 clones in the sample, 65% to 90% were seen once. Sequenced input: PBMCs. J is TRBJ1-3 and V is TRBV19; tentatively, D is TRBD1 (6 bases). The TCR was taken from a male donor in good health and CMV-seropositive. CDR3 in DNA: TGTGCCAGTAGTATAGATGACAGGAGCTCTGGAAACACCATATATTTT. This encodes CASSIDDRSSGNTIYF.